Presented here are 3 T cell receptor beta chains from one specimen sequenced in a study of blood T cell repertoires in COVID-19. TCRdb keeps only in-frame clones here, not all; method: immunoSEQ multiplex PCR. The profile shows 80,000 to 95,000 clones, about nine tenths of them singletons. Sequenced sample: peripheral blood. These receptors originate from a woman between 50 and 59 years old with active or convalescent COVID-19.

DNA of the CDR3: TGTGCCAGCAGCCCTACGGTATCTCGGGAGACCCAGTACTTC. This codes for CASSPTVSRETQYF. This rearrangement joins TRBV7-9 to TRBJ2-5, with D hard to call. V lost 5 bases and J 5 bases, leaving 15 bases between the germline ends. Germline CDR1 is SEHNR and CDR2 is FQNEAQ (reference sequence). This CDR3 is built from 14 residues.

The V call is TRBV6-5, the J call TRBJ1-1; a weak D match, TRBD1 (5 bases). Trimming pared 5 bases from V and 3 bases from J, leaving 13 bases between. Looked up from germline, CDR1 is MNHEY and CDR2 is SVGAGI. This CDR3 is 14 amino acids long. As DNA, the CDR3 is TGTGCCAGCAGTCGTTCCGGGGACTACACTGAAGCTTTCTTT. Translated, it gives CASSRSGDYTEAFF.

This clone was detected only once. The chain joins TRBV28 to TRBJ2-3, with 14 bases fitting TRBD2. V shed 5 bases and J 6 bases; nucleotides not matched to a gene: 10. Looked up from germline, CDR1 is MDHEN and CDR2 is SYDVKM. The CDR3 has 17 residues. CDR3 loop: CASSAFRLAGGADTQYF. The CDR3 nucleotides read TGTGCCAGCAGTGCCTTCCGACTAGCGGGGGGGGCGGATACGCAGTATTTT.